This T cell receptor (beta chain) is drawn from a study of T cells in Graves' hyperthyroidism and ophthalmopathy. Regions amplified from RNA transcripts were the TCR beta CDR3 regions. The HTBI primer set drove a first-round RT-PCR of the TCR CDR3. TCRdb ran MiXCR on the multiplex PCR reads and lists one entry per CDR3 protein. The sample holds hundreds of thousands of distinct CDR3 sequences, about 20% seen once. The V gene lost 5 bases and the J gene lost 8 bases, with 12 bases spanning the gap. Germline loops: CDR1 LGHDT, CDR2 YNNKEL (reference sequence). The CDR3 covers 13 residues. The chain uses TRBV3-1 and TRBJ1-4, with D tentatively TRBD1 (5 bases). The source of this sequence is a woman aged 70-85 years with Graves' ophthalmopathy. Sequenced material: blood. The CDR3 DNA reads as TGTGCCAGCAGCAGCGGGGGGTGGGAAAAACTGTTTTTT. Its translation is CASSSGGWEKLFF.